The 24 T cell receptor beta chains given below trace back to one sample, sequenced in a study of shared clonotypes between healthy human individuals. Naive CD8 cells were CD45RO-negative, positively selected for CCR7, excluding terminally differentiated effector memory CD45RA+ cells. The assay was immunoSEQ multiplex PCR, and TCRdb's table has in-frame clones only and misses some. The sample holds around 1.9 million clones; around 93% are singletons and the top ten take under 2%. The sample was naive CD8+ T cells from PBMCs. These receptors came from a man between 18 and 29 years old in good health. Some clones in this sample may be carry-over from other donors' samples.

Details on this clone: At the DNA level, this CDR3 is encoded by other sequences in the same sample as well. CDR3 coding DNA: TGTGCCAGCAGTTTATTGGTTAACACCGGGGAGCTGTTTTTT. It is translated as CASSLLVNTGELFF. The chain links TRBV28 to TRBJ2-2; D gene unclear. The length of the CDR3 is 14 residues. The V and J ends lost 1 base and 2 bases respectively, with 5 bases between them. Germline V gene data show CDR1 as MDHEN and CDR2 as SYDVKM. Using reference TRBV28 and TRBJ2-2 for the parts outside the CDR3, the full variable domain is DVKVTQSSRYLVKRTGEKVFLECVQDMDHENMFWYRQDPGLGLRLIYFSYDVKMKEKGDIPEGYSVSREKKERFSLILESASTNQTSMYLCASSLLVNTGELFFGEGSRLTVL.

The chain links TRBV5-6 to TRBJ2-2, with D uncertain. V dropped 0 bases and J dropped 0 bases, with 9 bases sitting between them. There are 16 residues in the CDR3. Germline CDR1 and CDR2: SGHDT and YYEEEE. For the CDR3, the DNA is TGTGCCAGCAGCTTGGGAAGCAGCTCGAACACCGGGGAGCTGTTTTTT. Its translation is CASSLGSSSNTGELFF.

The chain couples TRBV27 to TRBJ2-6, with 7 bases that match TRBD1. The ends lost 4 bases at V and 4 bases at J; junction bases unmatched: 1. This CDR3 comprises 14 residues. Germline V lookup: CDR1 MNHEY, CDR2 SMNVEV (reference sequence). The CDR3 spells CASSSRGGANVLTF. The CDR3 bases are TGTGCCAGCAGTTCCAGGGGGGGGGCCAACGTCCTGACTTTC.

The chain uses TRBV29-1 and TRBJ2-7; 7 bases are a match to TRBD1. The CDR3 sequence is 14 residues long. V was pared by 4 bases and J by 0 bases, with 6 bases of the junction left unmatched. CDR1 and CDR2 (germline): SQVTM, ANQGSEA. CDR3 protein: CSVGRTGVSYEQYF. The CDR3, as DNA: TGCAGCGTTGGGAGGACAGGAGTCTCCTACGAGCAGTACTTC.

The chain couples TRBV7-9 to TRBJ2-5, with D possibly TRBD1 on 6 matching bases. The V and J ends lost 1 base and 3 bases respectively, with 12 bases between them. The CDR3 is 15 residues long. Germline V CDR1 and CDR2: SEHNR, FQNEAQ (reference sequence). The CDR3 here is CASSLVLGHKETQYF. CDR3 bases: TGTGCCAGCAGCTTAGTTTTGGGACACAAAGAGACCCAGTACTTC.

The J gene is TRBJ1-5, the V gene TRBV28, with 8 bases identical to TRBD1. Germline CDR1 and CDR2: MDHEN and SYDVKM. J gave up 3 bases and V 7 bases, and 11 bases lay outside the gene matches. CDR3 size: 16 residues. CDR3 sequence reads: CASTPRTGWDNQPQHF. CDR3 nucleotide sequence: TGTGCCAGCACCCCCCGGACAGGGTGGGACAATCAGCCCCAGCATTTT. Looking up the rest from reference TRBV28 and TRBJ1-5 gives the full variable domain: DVKVTQSSRYLVKRTGEKVFLECVQDMDHENMFWYRQDPGLGLRLIYFSYDVKMKEKGDIPEGYSVSREKKERFSLILESASTNQTSMYLCASTPRTGWDNQPQHFGDGTRLSIL.

The chain has TRBV28 and TRBJ2-7; TRBD2 matches at 8 bases. Per germline, CDR1 MDHEN and CDR2 SYDVKM. CDR3 length: 15 amino acids. J gave up 3 bases and V 2 bases, and 6 bases lay outside the gene matches. This CDR3 is CASSLGGRPLYEQYF. As DNA, the CDR3 is TGTGCCAGCAGTTTAGGCGGGAGGCCACTCTACGAGCAGTACTTC.

V and J are TRBV10-3 and TRBJ1-1, with 9 bases matching TRBD1. The CDR3 runs to 12 residues. The V gene end was trimmed by 10 bases and the J gene end by 1 base; junction bases not matched to a gene: 1. CDR1 ENHRY and CDR2 SYGVKD come from the germline V gene. CDR3 sequence (DNA): TGTGCCACGGACAGGGGGAACACTGAAGCTTTCTTT. As protein: CATDRGNTEAFF.

The chain employs TRBV28 and TRBJ2-1; perhaps D is TRBD1 or TRBD2 (5 bases each). The germline V gene has CDR1 MDHEN and CDR2 SYDVKM. Trimming took 3 bases from V and 6 from J, leaving 12 bases between them. This CDR3 is built from 14 residues. CDR3 nucleotide sequence: TGTGCCAGCAGTTTCTACGGGACGGGCAATGAGCAGTTCTTC. It is translated as CASSFYGTGNEQFF. Drawing the rest from reference TRBV28 and TRBJ2-1, the complete variable domain is DVKVTQSSRYLVKRTGEKVFLECVQDMDHENMFWYRQDPGLGLRLIYFSYDVKMKEKGDIPEGYSVSREKKERFSLILESASTNQTSMYLCASSFYGTGNEQFFGPGTRLTVL.

This sequence joins TRBV7-2 and TRBJ2-7; TRBD1 matches 7 bases. The CDR3 consists of 14 residues. From germline, CDR1 is SGHTA and CDR2 FQGNSA. The J segment lost 1 base and the V segment lost 5 bases, leaving 5 bases of the junction unmatched. CDR3: CASSRRDRSYEQYF. In nucleotides, the CDR3 is TGTGCCAGCAGCCGACGGGACAGATCCTACGAGCAGTACTTC. The full variable domain, rest sourced from reference TRBV7-2 and TRBJ2-7, is GAGVSQSPSNKVTEKGKDVELRCDPISGHTALYWYRQSLGQGLEFLIYFQGNSAPDKSGLPSDRFSAERTGGSVSTLTIQRTQQEDSAVYLCASSRRDRSYEQYFGPGTRLTVT.

The chain is built from TRBV18 and TRBJ2-3; D is unresolved. This CDR3 comprises 17 residues. V was cut by 2 bases and J by 2 bases, with 17 bases left in between. CDR1 and CDR2 (germline): KGHSH, LQKENI. For the CDR3, the DNA is TGTGCCAGCTCACCATCTAAGCAGCGACGACCCACAGATACGCAGTATTTT. Encoded protein: CASSPSKQRRPTDTQYF.

As for this clone: This same CDR3 is encoded by further DNA sequences in the sample. The chain is built from TRBV11-3 and TRBJ2-3; 7 nucleotides agree with TRBD1. Germline assignment: CDR1 SGHNT and CDR2 YENEEA. Trimming cost V 4 bases and J 4 bases; bases outside gene matches: 5. The CDR3 length is 14 residues. CDR3 sequence: CASSSRTGSDTQYF. CDR3 sequence (DNA): TGTGCCAGCAGCTCGCGGACAGGTTCAGATACGCAGTATTTT.

This clone was counted between two and nine times. The chain has TRBV10-3 and TRBJ1-1; D is possibly TRBD1 (6 bases). The germline CDR1 and CDR2 sequences are ENHRY and SYGVKD. Deletions cut 6 bases from V and 6 bases from J, with 11 bases between. The CDR3 is 12 residues long. CDR3 nucleotides: TGTGCCATCAGGGAGAGGGGGTCTGAAGCTTTCTTT. This encodes CAIRERGSEAFF.

CDR3 bases: TGTGCCAGCAGCCCTACCCTCGAGGGGGCCGGCGAGACCCAGTACTTC. Translated, it gives CASSPTLEGAGETQYF. The rearrangement joins TRBV11-3 to TRBJ2-5; TRBD1 agrees at 7 bases. The CDR3 totals 16 residues. V shed 5 bases, J shed 5 bases, and the junction held 14 bases outside the gene matches. CDR1 and CDR2 from the germline V gene are SGHNT and YENEEA.

The J gene is TRBJ2-3, the V gene TRBV27; D gene unclear. Trimming took off 4 bases at V and 9 bases at J, with 14 bases between the two ends. Germline-derived CDR1 and CDR2 are MNHEY and SMNVEV (reference sequence). CDR3 length: 13 residues. The CDR3 DNA is TGTGCCAGCAGTTCAAGCTCCCTCCAGACGCAGTATTTT. Translated: CASSSSSLQTQYF.

This chain connects TRBV13 to TRBJ2-3, with 13 bases aligning to TRBD2. J gave up 4 bases and V 5 bases, and 6 bases lay outside the gene matches. Germline V CDR1 and CDR2: PRHDT, FYEKMQ (reference sequence). This CDR3 is 16 amino acids long. The DNA of the CDR3 is TGTGCCAGCAGCCCCGGGACTAGCGGGACCTCAGATACGCAGTATTTT. Translated: CASSPGTSGTSDTQYF.

As concerns this clone: Other DNA sequences in the same sample also yield this CDR3. V and J are TRBV29-1 and TRBJ2-3; no definite D call. V gave up 7 bases and J gave up 2 bases, with 4 bases separating them. Per the germline V gene, CDR1 is SQVTM and CDR2 is ANQGSEA. This CDR3 contains 10 residues. The CDR3: CSAFTDTQYF. In DNA, the CDR3 is TGCAGCGCTTTCACAGATACGCAGTATTTT.

The genes are TRBV27 and TRBJ2-7; possibly TRBD1 or TRBD2 for D (6 bases each). V was shortened by 5 bases and J by 0 bases, with 17 bases between the two germline ends. Germline CDR1 reads MNHEY; CDR2 reads SMNVEV (reference sequence). The CDR3 covers 16 residues. The CDR3 DNA follows: TGTGCCAGCAGTCCCTCCGGAGGGGGATTCTCCTACGAGCAGTACTTC. Translating it yields CASSPSGGGFSYEQYF.

This chain uses TRBV30 with TRBJ2-1, with 8 bases aligning to TRBD1. The length of the CDR3 is 11 residues. Trimming removed 0 bases from V and 15 bases from J; junction bases left unmatched: 4. CDR1 is GTSNPN and CDR2 is SVGIG in the germline V gene (reference sequence). The CDR3 DNA sequence: TGTGCCTGGAGTGTATCACAGGGGGTGTTCTTC. It is translated as CAWSVSQGVFF. Based on the CDR3 plus reference TRBV30 and TRBJ2-1, the full variable domain is SQTIHQWPATLVQPVGSPLSLECTVEGTSNPNLYWYRQAAGRGLQLLFYSVGIGQISSEVPQNLSASRPQDRQFILSSKKLLLSDSGFYLCAWSVSQGVFFGPGTRLTVL.

This clone turned up a few times. Other DNA sequences in the sample encode the same CDR3. CDR3 residues: CSVEGTGVYNEQFF. In nucleotides, the CDR3 is TGCAGCGTTGAAGGGACAGGGGTCTACAATGAGCAGTTCTTC. The chain links TRBV29-1 to TRBJ2-1; 9 bases align to TRBD1. This CDR3 spans 14 amino acids. Germline CDR1 SQVTM, CDR2 ANQGSEA. V was clipped by 1 base and J by 3 bases; unmatched bases: 1.

This chain links TRBV29-1 with TRBJ1-1; possible D gene TRBD1, 5 bases. The CDR3 is 13 amino acids. Germline lookup yields CDR1 SQVTM and CDR2 ANQGSEA. V was clipped by 8 bases and J by 5 bases, with 18 bases between them. In DNA, the CDR3 is TGCAGCATCCCAGGACAAGGGAAGACTGAAGCTTTCTTT. Protein product: CSIPGQGKTEAFF.

The rearrangement joins TRBV5-1 to TRBJ1-4; D unclear. The germline CDR1 and CDR2 sequences are SGHRS and YFSETQ. The CDR3 sequence is 13 residues long. V lost 4 bases and J 7 bases, leaving 11 bases between the germline ends. The CDR3 reads CASSLTLGEKLFF. The DNA of the CDR3 is TGCGCCAGCAGCCTAACTCTGGGTGAAAAACTGTTTTTT. Full variable domain (rest looked up from reference TRBV5-1 and TRBJ1-4): KAGVTQTPRYLIKTRGQQVTLSCSPISGHRSVSWYQQTPGQGLQFLFEYFSETQRNKGNFPGRFSGRQFSNSRSEMNVSTLELGDSALYLCASSLTLGEKLFFGSGTQLSVL.

J is TRBJ2-3 and V is TRBV7-2; tentative D call: TRBD1 (5 bases). Germline CDR1 reads SGHTA; CDR2 reads FQGNSA. Trimming removed 1 base from V and 3 bases from J, with 11 bases in between. The CDR3 runs 15 residues. CDR3 protein: CASSLGTIPTDTQYF. The DNA of the CDR3 is TGTGCCAGCAGCTTAGGGACAATACCGACAGATACGCAGTATTTT.

The chain employs TRBV9 and TRBJ1-2, with a weak D call TRBD1 (6 bases). The V end was cut by 4 bases, the J end by 0 bases, with 13 bases between. This CDR3 comprises 15 residues. CDR1 and CDR2 (germline): SGDLS, YYNGEE. CDR3 in amino acids: CASSPPGHSNYGYTF. DNA of the CDR3: TGTGCCAGCAGCCCCCCGGGACATTCTAACTATGGCTACACCTTC.